These 18 T cell receptor beta chains were sequenced from one sample in a study of T cells in Graves' hyperthyroidism and ophthalmopathy. The CDR3 regions of TCR beta were amplified from RNA transcripts. First-round RT-PCR targeting the TCR CDR3 was performed with the HTBI primer set. TCRdb itself ran the multiplex PCR reads through MiXCR, one entry per CDR3 protein. This repertoire shows 600,000 or so distinct CDR3 sequences, 15% to 20% found once; its top ten account for 3.8%. The material sequenced was blood. Receptor source: a woman aged 25 to 39 with Graves' hyperthyroidism.

This clonotype was seen at least ten times. V usage is TRBV7-2 and J usage is TRBJ2-1, with 13 bases aligning to TRBD2. CDR1 and CDR2 from the germline V gene are SGHTA and FQGNSA. The CDR3 is 18 residues long. V lost 5 bases to trimming and J lost 0 bases; unmatched junction nucleotides: 7. As DNA, the CDR3 is TGTGCCAGCAGCGCCCACCGGACTAGCGGGAGCTCCTACAATGAGCAGTTCTTC. It translates to CASSAHRTSGSSYNEQFF.

The chain uses TRBV7-9 and TRBJ2-1, with 9 nucleotides matching TRBD2. From germline, CDR1 is SEHNR and CDR2 FQNEAQ (reference sequence). The CDR3 has 17 amino acids. The trim removed 4 bases at V and 0 bases at J, leaving 7 bases unmatched. The CDR3 DNA sequence: TGTGCCAGCAGCTCGGACCTAGCGGGGAGCTCCTACAATGAGCAGTTCTTC. This translates into CASSSDLAGSSYNEQFF.

The table lists this clonotype with many counts. This chain joins TRBV12-3 or TRBV12-4 and TRBJ2-7, with D possibly called TRBD1 or TRBD2 (5 bases each). This CDR3 is built from 12 residues. V was shortened by 0 bases and J by 9 bases, with 9 bases between the two germline ends. CDR3 protein: CASSLARGPQYF. The CDR3 nucleotides are TGTGCCAGCAGTTTAGCGAGGGGACCGCAGTACTTC.

This clonotype appeared a few times. V gene TRBV4-3 combines with J gene TRBJ2-5; D is undetermined. Germline lookup yields CDR1 LGHNA and CDR2 YSLEER. V lost 1 base to trimming and J lost 2 bases, with 11 bases between them. This CDR3 has 15 residues. The CDR3 sequence is CASSQALGYQETQYF. In DNA form, the CDR3 reads TGCGCCAGCAGCCAAGCCCTGGGGTATCAAGAGACCCAGTACTTC.

This clonotype was seen a few times. V and J are TRBV12-3 or TRBV12-4 and TRBJ1-3, with TRBD1 identical over 10 bases. V shed 3 bases, J shed 3 bases, and the junction held 8 bases outside the gene matches. This CDR3 comprises 17 residues. The chain's CDR3 is CASSFRTGGVLGNTIYF. Here the CDR3 DNA reads TGTGCCAGCAGTTTCCGGACAGGGGGTGTTCTTGGAAACACCATATATTTT.

The rearrangement links TRBV30 to TRBJ2-1; TRBD2 matches at 7 bases. V lost 3 bases and J lost 7; bases outside the gene matches: 9. Germline CDR1 GTSNPN, CDR2 SVGIG (reference sequence). The CDR3 consists of 14 residues. In DNA form, the CDR3 reads TGTGCCTGGAGCGGCGGGAGAAAAGAGAATGAGCAGTTCTTC. Encoded protein: CAWSGGRKENEQFF.

This clonotype was detected ten times or more. The chain has TRBV28 and TRBJ1-5; TRBD1 aligns across 8 bases. Unmatched junction bases numbered 2, after V lost 5 bases and J lost 2 bases. CDR3 size: 14 residues. Germline values: CDR1 MDHEN, CDR2 SYDVKM. This CDR3 is CASSPGQGNQPQHF. CDR3 DNA: TGTGCCAGCAGTCCGGGACAGGGCAATCAGCCCCAGCATTTT.

This clonotype was seen many times. V and J are TRBV5-1 and TRBJ2-1; D is possibly TRBD1 (5 bases). The length of the CDR3 is 15 residues. The V and J ends lost 4 bases and 0 bases respectively, with 11 bases between them. Germline V lookup: CDR1 SGHRS, CDR2 YFSETQ. The CDR3 region is CASSPGPISYNEQFF. The CDR3 DNA reads as TGCGCCAGCAGCCCAGGGCCGATCTCCTACAATGAGCAGTTCTTC.

As for this clonotype: This may be a read error, as it is one base from a much larger clone. This chain uses TRBV20-1 with TRBJ2-5; tentative D call: TRBD2 (6 bases). This CDR3 is 15 amino acids long. From germline, CDR1 is DFQATT and CDR2 SNEGSKA (reference sequence). The CDR3 loop reads CSATFGRTFQGTQYF. The CDR3 region has the DNA TGCAGTGCTACGTTCGGGAGAACATTCCAAGGGACCCAGTACTTC.

This clonotype was detected a few times. This may be a read error: a much more frequent sequence differs by one nucleotide. The V gene is TRBV7-8, the J gene TRBJ2-1; tentatively, D is TRBD1 (6 bases). The J call is doubtful: the DNA matches TRBJ2-7 better. In germline, CDR1 is SGHVS, CDR2 FQNEAQ. The CDR3 runs 14 residues. The CDR3 is CASSLGDTPNEQYF. CDR3 nucleotide sequence: TGTGCCAGCAGCTTAGGGGACACGCCCAATGAGCAGTACTTC.

The chain couples TRBV10-3 to TRBJ2-1; TRBD1 is a possible D gene (5 bases). Trimming shortened V by 2 bases and J by 9 bases, and 20 bases separated the two germline ends. Germline-derived CDR1 and CDR2 are ENHRY and SYGVKD. The CDR3 runs 16 residues. Here the CDR3 reads CAISEGAFDSLGEQFF. In DNA, the CDR3 is TGTGCCATCAGTGAGGGGGCTTTCGACTCCCTTGGTGAGCAGTTCTTC.

In this sample, this clonotype turned up many times. This chain joins TRBV7-2 and TRBJ2-7, with 9 bases identical to TRBD1. The germline V gene has CDR1 SGHTA and CDR2 FQGNSA. Unmatched junction bases numbered 5, after V lost 3 bases and J lost 2 bases. The CDR3 sequence is 15 residues long. This chain's CDR3 is CASSFGTGKTYEQYF. CDR3 nucleotide sequence: TGTGCCAGCAGCTTTGGGACAGGGAAAACCTACGAGCAGTACTTC.

This clonotype was detected only once. The rearrangement links TRBV15 to TRBJ2-4, with TRBD1 matching 10 bases. The CDR3 is 14 amino acids. The germline V gene encodes CDR1 LNHNV and CDR2 YYDKDF (reference sequence). With 8 bases clipped from V and 5 bases from J, the junction kept 6 bases outside the gene matches. CDR3: CATCGTGDENIQYF. CDR3 DNA: TGTGCCACCTGCGGGACAGGGGACGAAAACATTCAGTACTTC.

This clonotype has just one count. The chain joins TRBV2 to TRBJ1-4, with D unclear. Deletions cut 6 bases from V and 7 bases from J, with 15 bases between. The CDR3 extends over 14 amino acids. Per germline, CDR1 SNHLY and CDR2 FYNNEI. The CDR3 region is CASSQLVIAEKLFF. The CDR3, as DNA: TGTGCCAGCAGCCAACTCGTTATAGCTGAAAAACTGTTTTTT. Full variable domain (rest looked up from reference TRBV2 and TRBJ1-4): EPEVTQTPSHQVTQMGQEVILRCVPISNHLYFYWYRQILGQKVEFLVSFYNNEISEKSEIFDDQFSVERPDGSNFTLKIRSTKLEDSAMYFCASSQLVIAEKLFFGSGTQLSVL.

This clonotype came up many times. J is TRBJ2-7 and V is TRBV12-3 or TRBV12-4; 11 bases line up with TRBD2. V dropped 6 bases and J dropped 7; count of bases not matched to a gene: 5. The CDR3 runs 13 residues. The CDR3 coding sequence is TGTGCCAGCAGGGTAGCGGGAGGGAGGGAGCAGTACTTC. Residues: CASRVAGGREQYF.

Only a few counts were recorded for this clonotype. The J gene is TRBJ2-5, the V gene TRBV5-4, with 9 bases identical to TRBD2. V shed 4 bases and J 1 base; nucleotides not matched to a gene: 2. CDR1 SGHNT and CDR2 YYREEE come from the germline V gene (reference sequence). The CDR3 is made up of 14 amino acids. The CDR3 DNA reads TGTGCCAGCAGCCAGCGGGAGGTCCAAGAGACCCAGTACTTC. It is translated as CASSQREVQETQYF.

The chain links TRBV30 to TRBJ1-6, with a tentative D call TRBD1 (6 bases). Germline values: CDR1 GTSNPN, CDR2 SVGIG (reference sequence). The CDR3 is 13 residues long. V was pared by 4 bases and J by 12 bases, with 16 bases between. CDR3 region: CAWTYTRQEPLHF. CDR3 sequence (DNA): TGTGCCTGGACCTATACGCGACAGGAACCCCTCCACTTT.

The chain uses TRBV28 and TRBJ1-5, with D hard to call. Germline loops: CDR1 MDHEN, CDR2 SYDVKM. V shed 6 bases and J shed 7 bases, with 19 bases lying between them. There are 15 residues in the CDR3. CDR3 DNA sequence: TGTGCCAGCAGCACCCGGACGGTGGTGGCCCAGCCCCAGCATTTT. Protein: CASSTRTVVAQPQHF.